Listed below are T cell receptor beta chains from one sample, sequenced in a study of a mutant IDH1 vaccine in newly diagnosed glioma. No antigens are known for them. TCRdb's table, derived via immunoSEQ multiplex PCR, lists solely in-frame clones and lacks some. Among roughly 74,000 clones listed, almost 85% were seen once. The sequences come from PBMCs, collected from a glioma patient whose treatment included an IDH1 peptide vaccine. Receptor source: a man aged 30-40 years with glioma. Some clones in this sample may be carry-over from other donors' samples. Each CDR3 is given with its conserved first and last residue. A D gene is named only where the DNA matches it firmly. The size field is filled for only some rows; it gives once, few, many or a size class.

CDR3nt: TGTGCCAGCAGCGGACAGGGAGGCACTGAAGCTTTCTTT
CDR3aa: CASSGQGGTEAFF
abundance: few
j_gene: TRBJ1-1
d_gene: TRBD1
v_gene: TRBV7-9

CDR3nt: TGTGCCAGAATTACAGGGGGTAAGTCCTACGAGCAGTACTTC
CDR3aa: CARITGGKSYEQYF
abundance: -
j_gene: TRBJ2-7
d_gene: TRBD1
v_gene: TRBV5-3

CDR3nt: TGTGCCAGCAGTGAGGAAGGGGTTAATCAGCCCCAGCATTTT
CDR3aa: CASSEEGVNQPQHF
abundance: -
j_gene: TRBJ1-5
d_gene: -
v_gene: TRBV2

CDR3nt: TGTGCCAGCAGTGAGGTCAGGGGGCGCGGGAACACTGAAGCTTTCTTT
CDR3aa: CASSEVRGRGNTEAFF
abundance: few
j_gene: TRBJ1-1
d_gene: TRBD1
v_gene: TRBV6-1

CDR3nt: TGTGCCAGCAGCTTAGCATACGTTTCGGCAACTAATGAAAAACTGTTTTTT
CDR3aa: CASSLAYVSATNEKLFF
abundance: -
j_gene: TRBJ1-4
d_gene: -
v_gene: TRBV7-6

CDR3nt: TGTGCCAGCAACTCGACTTTGACAGCCACAGAAAAACTGTTTTTT
CDR3aa: CASNSTLTATEKLFF
abundance: -
j_gene: TRBJ1-4
d_gene: -
v_gene: TRBV7-4

CDR3nt: TGTGCCTGGAGGGGCAGGAATAATGAAAAACTGTTTTTT
CDR3aa: CAWRGRNNEKLFF
abundance: few
j_gene: TRBJ1-4
d_gene: -
v_gene: TRBV30

CDR3nt: TGTGCCAGCAGTGAGGGTTTAGGGGGGGAAGGAGAGACCCAGTACTTC
CDR3aa: CASSEGLGGEGETQYF
abundance: -
j_gene: TRBJ2-5
d_gene: -
v_gene: TRBV25-1

CDR3nt: TGTGCGGCGGAAGAATCTGGCTATCAGCCCCAGCATTTT
CDR3aa: CAAEESGYQPQHF
abundance: -
j_gene: TRBJ1-5
d_gene: -
v_gene: TRBV6-1

CDR3nt: TGTGCCAGCAGCCCCTTCTCCACTTCCTACAATGAGCAGTTCTTC
CDR3aa: CASSPFSTSYNEQFF
abundance: once
j_gene: TRBJ2-1
d_gene: -
v_gene: TRBV9

CDR3nt: TGTGCCAGCAGCGTAGGTGGCCAAGAGACCCAGTACTTC
CDR3aa: CASSVGGQETQYF
abundance: -
j_gene: TRBJ2-5
d_gene: -
v_gene: TRBV9

CDR3nt: TGCGCCAGCAGCTTGACGGGGTTACGGAATCAGCCCCAGCATTTT
CDR3aa: CASSLTGLRNQPQHF
abundance: -
j_gene: TRBJ1-5
d_gene: -
v_gene: TRBV5-1

CDR3nt: TGTGCCAGCAGCGCGAGACTAGCGGGGGGGACCTTCTCTAGCACAGATACGCAGTATTTT
CDR3aa: CASSARLAGGTFSSTDTQYF
abundance: once
j_gene: TRBJ2-3
d_gene: TRBD2
v_gene: TRBV7-8

CDR3nt: TGTGCCAGCAGCTTGGTTAACAGTCGAGATACGCAGTATTTT
CDR3aa: CASSLVNSRDTQYF
abundance: -
j_gene: TRBJ2-3
d_gene: -
v_gene: TRBV7-9

CDR3nt: TGCGCCAGCAGCTTAAGTGGACAGACCTCTGGAAACACCATATATTTT
CDR3aa: CASSLSGQTSGNTIYF
abundance: -
j_gene: TRBJ1-3
d_gene: -
v_gene: TRBV5-1

CDR3nt: TGCGCCAGCAGCCAAGAGGCAGTCGAGGGTGAAAAACTGTTTTTT
CDR3aa: CASSQEAVEGEKLFF
abundance: -
j_gene: TRBJ1-4
d_gene: -
v_gene: TRBV4-1

CDR3nt: TGTGCCACCAGCAGAGGAGAGGGTGAGCAGTTCTTC
CDR3aa: CATSRGEGEQFF
abundance: -
j_gene: TRBJ2-1
d_gene: -
v_gene: TRBV15

CDR3nt: TGTGCCGCCAGCTCCGGGACAGGTATCTATGGCTACACCTTC
CDR3aa: CAASSGTGIYGYTF
abundance: -
j_gene: TRBJ1-2
d_gene: TRBD1
v_gene: TRBV10-3

CDR3nt: TGTGCCAGCAGCGTAGTCCTAACAGATACGCAGTATTTT
CDR3aa: CASSVVLTDTQYF
abundance: -
j_gene: TRBJ2-3
d_gene: -
v_gene: TRBV9

CDR3nt: TGTGCCAGCAGCGTCTTACCGAACACCGGGGAGCTGTTTTTT
CDR3aa: CASSVLPNTGELFF
abundance: -
j_gene: TRBJ2-2
d_gene: -
v_gene: TRBV2

CDR3nt: TGCGCCAGCAGCTCGCAGGGGAACACTGAAGCTTTCTTT
CDR3aa: CASSSQGNTEAFF
abundance: -
j_gene: TRBJ1-1
d_gene: -
v_gene: TRBV5-1

CDR3nt: TGTGCCAGTAGTATTACACATTATTCCTCCTACGAGCAGTACTTC
CDR3aa: CASSITHYSSYEQYF
abundance: -
j_gene: TRBJ2-7
d_gene: -
v_gene: TRBV19

CDR3nt: TGTGCCATCAGTGAAACTTCGGGGGCTGGAAACACCATATATTTT
CDR3aa: CAISETSGAGNTIYF
abundance: -
j_gene: TRBJ1-3
d_gene: -
v_gene: TRBV10-3

CDR3nt: TGTGCCAGCTCAACGGGACAGGGACTGGGAGATACGCAGTATTTT
CDR3aa: CASSTGQGLGDTQYF
abundance: -
j_gene: TRBJ2-3
d_gene: TRBD1
v_gene: TRBV18

CDR3nt: TGTGCCAGCAGTGTGAGAGACGTACGCGGGGAGCTGTTTTTT
CDR3aa: CASSVRDVRGELFF
abundance: -
j_gene: TRBJ2-2
d_gene: -
v_gene: TRBV6-1

CDR3nt: TGTGCCAGCAGCAGGTCCGGGGCGGGGTACACCGGGGAGCTGTTTTTT
CDR3aa: CASSRSGAGYTGELFF
abundance: once
j_gene: TRBJ2-2
d_gene: -
v_gene: TRBV11-2

CDR3nt: TGTGCCAGCAGCTTAGAAGGGGGCCGAAATGAAAAACTGTTTTTT
CDR3aa: CASSLEGGRNEKLFF
abundance: -
j_gene: TRBJ1-4
d_gene: TRBD1
v_gene: TRBV7-8

CDR3nt: TGTGCCAGCAGCCAAGCCCGCCTGGAACATCTCTCTGGGGCCAACGTCCTGACTTTC
CDR3aa: CASSQARLEHLSGANVLTF
abundance: -
j_gene: TRBJ2-6
d_gene: -
v_gene: TRBV4-2

CDR3nt: TGTGCCACCAGGTCCTCCGAAAACATTCAGTACTTC
CDR3aa: CATRSSENIQYF
abundance: -
j_gene: TRBJ2-4
d_gene: -
v_gene: TRBV15

CDR3nt: TGTGCCAGCAGTTTAGTTAACACTGAAGCTTTCTTT
CDR3aa: CASSLVNTEAFF
abundance: -
j_gene: TRBJ1-1
d_gene: -
v_gene: TRBV28

CDR3nt: TGTGCCACACAATTTACAGCAAACAATCAGCCCCAGCATTTT
CDR3aa: CATQFTANNQPQHF
abundance: -
j_gene: TRBJ1-5
d_gene: -
v_gene: TRBV19

CDR3nt: TGTGCCAGCAGTACAGGGGGACAGATCTATGGCTACACCTTC
CDR3aa: CASSTGGQIYGYTF
abundance: -
j_gene: TRBJ1-2
d_gene: TRBD1
v_gene: TRBV2

CDR3nt: TGTGCCAGCAGTGAGACGGGACTAGCGGGGATGTGGCAGACAGATACGCAGTATTTT
CDR3aa: CASSETGLAGMWQTDTQYF
abundance: -
j_gene: TRBJ2-3
d_gene: TRBD2
v_gene: TRBV6-1

CDR3nt: TGTGCCAGCAGTTTAGGCGTATACAATGAGCAGTTCTTC
CDR3aa: CASSLGVYNEQFF
abundance: -
j_gene: TRBJ2-1
d_gene: -
v_gene: TRBV28

CDR3nt: TGCGCCAGCAGCCAAGGGTTCCTATACGAGCAGTACTTC
CDR3aa: CASSQGFLYEQYF
abundance: -
j_gene: TRBJ2-7
d_gene: -
v_gene: TRBV4-1

CDR3nt: TGTGCCAGCAGATTGGAGGGGTTTTCGAACACCGGGGAGCTGTTTTTT
CDR3aa: CASRLEGFSNTGELFF
abundance: -
j_gene: TRBJ2-2
d_gene: -
v_gene: TRBV5-8

CDR3nt: TGCGCCAGCAGCTTGGGGGGGAATGAAGGAGACACCATATATTTT
CDR3aa: CASSLGGNEGDTIYF
abundance: -
j_gene: TRBJ1-3
d_gene: -
v_gene: TRBV5-1

CDR3nt: TGTGCCAGCAGCGTTAGGGACAGCGGGAGTGAAAAACTGTTTTTT
CDR3aa: CASSVRDSGSEKLFF
abundance: -
j_gene: TRBJ1-4
d_gene: TRBD1
v_gene: TRBV9

CDR3nt: TGCGCCAGCAGTGAGGGGGTACCGACTAGCGGGACCTACGAGCAGTACTTC
CDR3aa: CASSEGVPTSGTYEQYF
abundance: once
j_gene: TRBJ2-7
d_gene: TRBD2
v_gene: TRBV10-1

CDR3nt: TGTGCCAGTAGTTGGGCAGGGTTAGAGAACACTGAAGCTTTCTTT
CDR3aa: CASSWAGLENTEAFF
abundance: -
j_gene: TRBJ1-1
d_gene: -
v_gene: TRBV19

CDR3nt: TGTGCCAGCAGTTACTCTGCGAAGACCAACACCGGGGAGCTGTTTTTT
CDR3aa: CASSYSAKTNTGELFF
abundance: once
j_gene: TRBJ2-2
d_gene: -
v_gene: TRBV6-5

CDR3nt: TGTGCCACCAGGGCGGGACTACTCCAAGAGACCCAGTACTTC
CDR3aa: CATRAGLLQETQYF
abundance: -
j_gene: TRBJ2-5
d_gene: TRBD2
v_gene: TRBV15

CDR3nt: TGCGCCAGCAGCTTGGGAGGCGGTACGGCTAATGAAAAACTGTTTTTT
CDR3aa: CASSLGGGTANEKLFF
abundance: -
j_gene: TRBJ1-4
d_gene: -
v_gene: TRBV5-1

CDR3nt: TGTGCCAGCAGCTCAAGGGGCGGGAGAATGGTCACAGATACGCAGTATTTT
CDR3aa: CASSSRGGRMVTDTQYF
abundance: -
j_gene: TRBJ2-3
d_gene: TRBD2
v_gene: TRBV7-3

CDR3nt: TGTGCCAGCAGCAGGGACCGCAGCACAGATACGCAGTATTTT
CDR3aa: CASSRDRSTDTQYF
abundance: -
j_gene: TRBJ2-3
d_gene: -
v_gene: TRBV14

CDR3nt: TGTGCCAGCAGCCAAGAGGCAGTCAATCAGCCCCAGCATTTT
CDR3aa: CASSQEAVNQPQHF
abundance: -
j_gene: TRBJ1-5
d_gene: -
v_gene: TRBV4-2

CDR3nt: TGTGCCTGGGACAGGGGTAACCAAGAGACCCAGTACTTC
CDR3aa: CAWDRGNQETQYF
abundance: -
j_gene: TRBJ2-5
d_gene: TRBD1
v_gene: TRBV30